This T cell receptor beta chain appears in the sequencing data of a study of T-cell memory formation after mild COVID-19. Study-wide context: There were largely donor-specific TCR clusters. Findings of the study overall: Pre-infection memory already had some responding clones, implying cross-reactive memory joined.

The 5'RACE method, run with constant-segment primers, produced TCR alpha and TCR beta cDNA libraries (carrying sample barcodes and UMIs). MiXCR was run by TCRdb on the 5' RACE reads, yielding one entry per CDR3 protein. The sample lists roughly 150,000 distinct CDR3 sequences; under 15% were seen once. As to this clonotype: What it recognizes is unknown.

The CDR3 is 16 amino acids. Germline CDR1 is SGHVS and CDR2 is FQNEAQ. Trimming removed 4 bases at V and 0 bases at J, with 13 bases between. This receptor was taken from a man between 18 and 35 years old who had mild COVID-19 (a few samples of this study predate the infection). Cell type and time point are not known. This rearrangement joins TRBV7-8 to TRBJ1-3, with D uncertain. The specimen sequenced was PBMCs or a T cell subset sorted from them (not recorded which). The CDR3 DNA is TGTGCCAGCAGCTCCCTTGGCAGCCACTCTGGAAACACCATATATTTT. Residues: CASSSLGSHSGNTIYF.